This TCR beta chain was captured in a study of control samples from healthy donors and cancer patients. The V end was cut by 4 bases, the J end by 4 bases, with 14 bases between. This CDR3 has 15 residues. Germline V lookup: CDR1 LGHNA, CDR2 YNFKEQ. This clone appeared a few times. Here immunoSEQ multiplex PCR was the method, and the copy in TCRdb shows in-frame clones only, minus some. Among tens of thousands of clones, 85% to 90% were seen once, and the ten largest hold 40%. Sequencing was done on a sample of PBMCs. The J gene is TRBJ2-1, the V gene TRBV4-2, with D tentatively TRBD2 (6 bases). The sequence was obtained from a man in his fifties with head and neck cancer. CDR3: CASSRTGLDYNEQFF. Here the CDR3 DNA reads TGTGCCAGCAGCCGAACGGGACTGGATTACAATGAGCAGTTCTTC.